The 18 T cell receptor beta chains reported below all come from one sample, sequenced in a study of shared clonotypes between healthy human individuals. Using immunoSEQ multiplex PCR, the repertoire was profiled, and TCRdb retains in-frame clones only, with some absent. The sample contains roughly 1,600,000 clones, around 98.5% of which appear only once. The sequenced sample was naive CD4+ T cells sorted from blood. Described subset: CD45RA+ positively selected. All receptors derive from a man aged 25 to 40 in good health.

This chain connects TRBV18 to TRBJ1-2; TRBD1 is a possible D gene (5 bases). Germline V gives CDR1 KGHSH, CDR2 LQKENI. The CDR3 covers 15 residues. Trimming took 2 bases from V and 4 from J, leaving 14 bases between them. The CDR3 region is CASSPLGVQGYGYTF. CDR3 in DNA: TGTGCCAGCTCACCATTAGGGGTTCAGGGCTATGGCTACACCTTC.

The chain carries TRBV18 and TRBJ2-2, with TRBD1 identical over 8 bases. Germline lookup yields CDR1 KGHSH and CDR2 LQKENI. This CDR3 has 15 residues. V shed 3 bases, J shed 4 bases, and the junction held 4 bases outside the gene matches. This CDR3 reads CASSPLDRATGELFF. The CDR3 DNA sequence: TGTGCCAGCTCACCTTTGGACAGGGCCACCGGGGAGCTGTTTTTT.

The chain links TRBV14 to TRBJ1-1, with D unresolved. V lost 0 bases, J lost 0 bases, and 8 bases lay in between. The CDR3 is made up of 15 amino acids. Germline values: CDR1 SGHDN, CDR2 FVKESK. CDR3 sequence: CASSQDIGLNTEAFF. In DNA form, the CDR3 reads TGTGCCAGCAGCCAAGATATTGGACTGAACACTGAAGCTTTCTTT.

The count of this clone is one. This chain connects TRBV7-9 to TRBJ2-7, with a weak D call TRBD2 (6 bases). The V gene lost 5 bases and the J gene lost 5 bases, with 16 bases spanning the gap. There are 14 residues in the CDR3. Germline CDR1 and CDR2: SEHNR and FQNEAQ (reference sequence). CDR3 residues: CASSVRASSDEQYF. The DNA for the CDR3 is TGTGCCAGCAGCGTCCGTGCGTCTAGCGACGAGCAGTACTTC.

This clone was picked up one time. The CDR3 nucleotides read TGTGCCAGCAGCTTAGGCGGGTGGGAGCAGTTCTTC. It translates to CASSLGGWEQFF. This chain uses TRBV11-2 with TRBJ2-1, with D possibly TRBD2 on 5 matching bases. Germline lookup yields CDR1 SGHAT and CDR2 FQNNGV. The CDR3 sequence is 12 residues long. Between the trimmed V and J ends, which lost 1 base and 10 bases, there was a span of 8 bases.

The CDR3 sequence: CASSLVGSEYNEQFF. CDR3 in DNA: TGTGCCAGCAGCTTAGTCGGGAGTGAGTACAATGAGCAGTTCTTC. V is TRBV7-6 and J is TRBJ2-1; maybe TRBD2 (6 bases). Trimming cost V 1 base and J 4 bases, with 11 bases left between them. The length of the CDR3 is 15 residues. Germline lookup yields CDR1 SGHVS and CDR2 FNYEAQ.

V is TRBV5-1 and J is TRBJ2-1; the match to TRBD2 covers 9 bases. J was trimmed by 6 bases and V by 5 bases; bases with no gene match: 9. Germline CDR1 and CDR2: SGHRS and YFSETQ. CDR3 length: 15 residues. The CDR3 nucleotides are TGCGCCAGCAGTCCTGGGACTAGCATCGCCAATGAGCAGTTCTTC. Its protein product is CASSPGTSIANEQFF.

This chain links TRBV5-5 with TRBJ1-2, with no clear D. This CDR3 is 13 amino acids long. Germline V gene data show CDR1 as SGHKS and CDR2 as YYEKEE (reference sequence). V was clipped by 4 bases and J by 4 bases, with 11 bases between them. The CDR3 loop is CASSQTDGYGYTF. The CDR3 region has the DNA TGTGCCAGCAGCCAGACGGACGGCTATGGCTACACCTTC.

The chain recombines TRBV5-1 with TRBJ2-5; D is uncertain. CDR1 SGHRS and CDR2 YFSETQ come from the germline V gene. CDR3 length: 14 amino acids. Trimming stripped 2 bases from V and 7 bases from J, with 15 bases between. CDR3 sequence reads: CASSLRRLSGTQYF. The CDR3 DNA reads TGCGCCAGCAGCTTAAGAAGGCTGTCTGGGACCCAGTACTTC.

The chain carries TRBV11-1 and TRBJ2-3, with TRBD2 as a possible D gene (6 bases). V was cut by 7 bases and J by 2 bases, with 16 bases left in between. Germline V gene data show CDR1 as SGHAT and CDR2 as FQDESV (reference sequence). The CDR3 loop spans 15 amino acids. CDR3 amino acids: CASTLGRGPTDTQYF. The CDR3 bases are TGTGCCAGCACCCTTGGGCGGGGACCCACAGATACGCAGTATTTT.

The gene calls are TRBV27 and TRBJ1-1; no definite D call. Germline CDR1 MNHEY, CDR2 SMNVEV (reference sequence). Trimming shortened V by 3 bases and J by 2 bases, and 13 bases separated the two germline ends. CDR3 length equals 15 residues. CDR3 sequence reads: CASSFGRETNTEAFF. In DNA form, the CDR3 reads TGTGCCAGCAGTTTCGGAAGAGAAACCAACACTGAAGCTTTCTTT.

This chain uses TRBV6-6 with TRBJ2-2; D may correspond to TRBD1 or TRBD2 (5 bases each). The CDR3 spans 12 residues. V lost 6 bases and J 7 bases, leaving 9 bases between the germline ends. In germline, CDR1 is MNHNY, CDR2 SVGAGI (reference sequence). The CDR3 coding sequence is TGTGCCAGCAGGGGGGAAGGCGGGGAGCTGTTTTTT. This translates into CASRGEGGELFF.

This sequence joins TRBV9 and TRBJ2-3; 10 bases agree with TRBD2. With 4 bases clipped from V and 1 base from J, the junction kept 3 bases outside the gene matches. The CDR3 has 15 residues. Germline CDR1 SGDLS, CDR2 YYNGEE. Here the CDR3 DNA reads TGTGCCAGCAGCCTCGGACTAGCGGGCACAGATACGCAGTATTTT. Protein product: CASSLGLAGTDTQYF.

DNA for the CDR3: TGTGCCAGCAGACAGGGTGGGGGTGGCTACACCTTC. It is translated as CASRQGGGGYTF. The rearrangement uses TRBV25-1 and TRBJ1-2; D is possibly TRBD1 (6 bases). Germline CDR1 MGHDK, CDR2 SYGVNS. The V end lost 6 bases, the J end lost 7 bases, and 12 bases lay between the germline ends. The CDR3 contains 12 residues.

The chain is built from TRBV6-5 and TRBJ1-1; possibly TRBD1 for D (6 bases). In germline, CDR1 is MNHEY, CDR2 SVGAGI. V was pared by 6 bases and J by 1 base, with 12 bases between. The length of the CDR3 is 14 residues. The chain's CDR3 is CASSGLTGNTEAFF. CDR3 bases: TGTGCCAGCAGCGGTTTGACAGGGAACACTGAAGCTTTCTTT.

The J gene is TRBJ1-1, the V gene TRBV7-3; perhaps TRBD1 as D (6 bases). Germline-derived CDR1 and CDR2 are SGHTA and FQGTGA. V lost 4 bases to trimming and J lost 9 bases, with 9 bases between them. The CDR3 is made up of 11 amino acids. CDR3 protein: CASSSGTQAFF. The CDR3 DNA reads TGTGCCAGCAGCTCGGGGACACAAGCTTTCTTT.

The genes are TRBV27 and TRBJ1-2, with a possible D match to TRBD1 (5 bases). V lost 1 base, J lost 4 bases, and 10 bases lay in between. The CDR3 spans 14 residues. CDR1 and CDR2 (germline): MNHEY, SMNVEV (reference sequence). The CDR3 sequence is CASSLLSGIYGYTF. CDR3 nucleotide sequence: TGTGCCAGCAGTTTATTATCAGGGATCTATGGCTACACCTTC.

CDR3 coding DNA: TGTGCCAGCAGTTGCCCGGGACAGGGTTGTTACGAGCAGTACTTC. Translation: CASSCPGQGCYEQYF. This chain connects TRBV28 to TRBJ2-7, with TRBD1 identical over 9 bases. CDR3 size: 15 residues. Germline V CDR1 and CDR2: MDHEN, SYDVKM. V was pared by 4 bases and J by 4 bases, with 8 bases of the junction left unmatched. The variable domain in full, completed from reference TRBV28 and TRBJ2-7, reads DVKVTQSSRYLVKRTGEKVFLECVQDMDHENMFWYRQDPGLGLRLIYFSYDVKMKEKGDIPEGYSVSREKKERFSLILESASTNQTSMYLCASSCPGQGCYEQYFGPGTRLTVT.